This T cell receptor (beta chain) is from a study of cytomegalovirus exposure and HLA in healthy donors. Study-wide findings and caveats: Rarity held for most TCR sequences, but there were some public TCRs that occurred in many donors. Later, an analysis found that common viral pathogens appeared to be linked with several of the most significant clusters. Data from an earlier analysis indicated that most TCR beta V segments were productive either about 87% or about 30% of the time.

PCR amplification relied on 60 Vbeta primers (plus 13 Jbeta primers). Data came from immunoSEQ multiplex PCR; TCRdb stores just in-frame clones and leaves some out. The sample yields more than 130,000 clones, about 78% seen once. Details on this clone: As yet, its antigen is unknown.

Germline CDR1 and CDR2: SNHLY and FYNNEI. With 6 bases clipped from V and 1 base from J, the junction kept 15 bases outside the gene matches. There are 18 residues in the CDR3. This chain links TRBV2 with TRBJ2-3; TRBD2 matches 8 bases. This clonotype was obtained from a man aged 40-55 years in good health and CMV-seropositive. Sample: PBMCs. The CDR3 loop is CASRRGLAGIYGTDTQYF. CDR3 nucleotide sequence: TGTGCCAGCAGAAGGGGTCTAGCGGGCATCTACGGCACAGATACGCAGTATTTT.